The sequence of this T cell receptor beta chain was determined in a study of blood T cell repertoires in COVID-19. About the study: Specimens from acute and convalescent COVID-19 originated in the United States, Italy and Spain.

Germline loops: CDR1 SGHRS, CDR2 YFSETQ. V was pared by 1 base and J by 5 bases, with 15 bases between. The CDR3 sequence is 15 residues long. In the authors' methods: Reference gene primer amplification gave nucleated cell count estimates. Profiled with immunoSEQ multiplex PCR; TCRdb holds only in-frame clones, not every one. V and J calls and clone size follow that table, whereas D and trimming were derived from the DNA. The profile shows tens of thousands of clones, more than 75% of them singletons. The sequence was collected from a human donor in a cohort sampled during active COVID-19. The chain has TRBV5-1 and TRBJ2-5; D is perhaps TRBD2 (5 bases). The sequenced sample was peripheral blood. The CDR3 loop is CASSLMPGRGETQYF. For the CDR3, the DNA is TGCGCCAGCAGCTTGATGCCAGGTCGAGGGGAGACCCAGTACTTC.